These 2 T cell receptor beta chains came from one sample sequenced in a study of T cell responses to AZD1222 COVID-19 vaccine. Libraries were prepared by immunoSEQ multiplex PCR; TCRdb keeps only in-frame clonotypes and omits some of them. The sample carries over 95,000 clones, roughly 87% recorded once. Sequenced material: peripheral blood, taken on day 0 of AZD1222 vaccination. Source of these receptors: an adult in good health.

This chain uses TRBV7-9 with TRBJ1-4; D gene uncertain. Germline assignment: CDR1 SEHNR and CDR2 FQNEAQ (reference sequence). The CDR3 length is 16 residues. The V end was cut by 5 bases, the J end by 7 bases, with 20 bases between. This chain's CDR3 is CASSRSGPRAGEKLFF. The CDR3 nucleotides read TGTGCCAGCAGCCGTTCCGGACCTCGTGCAGGTGAAAAACTGTTTTTT. Looking up the rest from reference TRBV7-9 and TRBJ1-4 gives the full variable domain: DTGVSQNPRHKITKRGQNVTFRCDPISEHNRLYWYRQTLGQGPEFLTYFQNEAQLEKSRLLSDRFSAERPKGSFSTLEIQRTEQGDSAMYLCASSRSGPRAGEKLFFGSGTQLSVL.

The rearrangement joins TRBV5-4 to TRBJ1-3, with no clear D. This CDR3 has 16 amino acids. V shed 7 bases and J shed 0 bases, with 17 bases lying between them. The V gene's germline CDR1 is SGHNT and CDR2 YYREEE (reference sequence). The CDR3 sequence is CASSSGGSPSGNTIYF. DNA of the CDR3: TGTGCCAGCTCTAGCGGAGGGTCCCCCTCTGGAAACACCATATATTTT.